The 11 T cell receptor beta chains reported below all come from one sample, sequenced in a study of blood T cell repertoires in COVID-19. The assay was immunoSEQ multiplex PCR, and TCRdb's table has in-frame clones only and misses some. The sample consists of a few hundred thousand clones, 85% of them appearing once. Material: PBMCs or T cells enriched from blood (not recorded which). The origin of the receptors is a woman in her forties or fifties who had been exposed to COVID-19.

The chain links TRBV6-4 to TRBJ2-3, with a possible D match to TRBD1 (5 bases). V lost 2 bases and J 1 base, leaving 7 bases between the germline ends. Germline CDR1 and CDR2: MRHNA and SNTAGT. This CDR3 region has 14 residues. CDR3 sequence reads: CASSDRGGTDTQYF. The CDR3 coding sequence is TGTGCCAGCAGTGACAGGGGCGGCACAGATACGCAGTATTTT.

The rearrangement uses TRBV10-2 and TRBJ1-1; no definite D call. CDR1 and CDR2 (germline): WSHSY, SAAADI. The CDR3 has 15 residues. V gave up 4 bases and J gave up 1 base, with 13 bases separating them. This chain's CDR3 is CASSVGVGENTEAFF. The CDR3 DNA sequence: TGCGCCAGCAGTGTCGGGGTAGGTGAGAACACTGAAGCTTTCTTT.

The rearrangement links TRBV12-3 or TRBV12-4 to TRBJ1-3; 9 positions agree with TRBD1. The CDR3 is made up of 12 amino acids. The CDR3: CSNRGQGYTIYF. The CDR3 nucleotides read TGTTCAAACAGGGGGCAGGGATACACCATATATTTT.

This clone was counted a single time. The chain joins TRBV4-1 to TRBJ2-3, with a weak D call TRBD2 (6 bases). Trimming cost V 5 bases and J 7 bases, with 25 bases left between them. Germline V CDR1 and CDR2: MGHRA, YSYEKL. CDR3 length: 17 amino acids. In DNA form, the CDR3 reads TGCGCCAGCAGCTCCAAGAAGGAGGGGCGCCCACATCATACGCAGTATTTT. Amino acids: CASSSKKEGRPHHTQYF.

Here the CDR3 reads CATSDRVNGYTF. CDR3 nucleotide sequence: TGTGCCACCTCTGACAGGGTGAACGGCTACACCTTC. V usage is TRBV19 and J usage is TRBJ1-2; 7 bases line up with TRBD1. CDR3 length equals 12 residues. Trimming took 10 bases from V and 8 from J; bases not matched to a gene: 10. Germline assignment: CDR1 LNHDA and CDR2 SQIVND (reference sequence).

This clone was observed once. The chain employs TRBV5-6 and TRBJ2-2, with a weak D call TRBD2 (5 bases). The germline gives CDR1 SGHDT, CDR2 YYEEEE. The V end lost 2 bases, the J end lost 1 base, and 12 bases lay between the germline ends. The CDR3 spans 16 residues. The CDR3 DNA is TGTGCCAGCAGCTTTGCATCTCGGGGGAACACCGGGGAGCTGTTTTTT. Translation gives CASSFASRGNTGELFF.

This chain joins TRBV6-4 and TRBJ2-3, with TRBD2 identical over 11 bases. Germline CDR1 reads MRHNA; CDR2 reads SNTAGT. The CDR3 is 15 amino acids. V trimming: 4 bases; J trimming: 3 bases; junction bases outside the gene matches: 3. The CDR3: CASSGSSGGTDTQYF. CDR3 nucleotides: TGTGCCAGCAGTGGATCTAGCGGGGGGACAGATACGCAGTATTTT.

V is TRBV10-2 and J is TRBJ1-5; D unresolved. Germline loops: CDR1 WSHSY, CDR2 SAAADI. The CDR3 is 13 residues long. V lost 2 bases, J lost 4 bases, and 6 bases lay in between. CDR3 sequence: CASSEAGNQPQHF. CDR3 bases: TGCGCCAGCAGTGAGGCGGGTAATCAGCCCCAGCATTTT.

This sequence joins TRBV29-1 and TRBJ2-3; D unresolved. CDR1 and CDR2 from the germline V gene are SQVTM and ANQGSEA. This CDR3 has 13 amino acids. The V end was cut by 6 bases, the J end by 5 bases, with 15 bases between. The CDR3 region has the DNA TGCAGCGTAATTTACTCACCGGGAGATACGCAGTATTTT. Its translation is CSVIYSPGDTQYF.

Written as DNA, the CDR3 is TGTGCCAGCAGGGGAGCGGGGGGGATCACAGATACGCAGTATTTT. Its translation: CASRGAGGITDTQYF. This sequence joins TRBV28 and TRBJ2-3, with TRBD2 matching over 10 bases. This CDR3 region has 15 residues. Trimming at V came to 6 bases and at J to 2 bases, leaving 5 bases not matched to a gene. CDR1 is MDHEN, CDR2 SYDVKM, per germline.

The rearrangement uses TRBV7-9 and TRBJ2-1, with 9 bases identical to TRBD2. V lost 5 bases to trimming and J lost 5 bases; unmatched junction nucleotides: 7. The CDR3 loop spans 15 amino acids. From germline, CDR1 is SEHNR and CDR2 FQNEAQ (reference sequence). DNA of the CDR3: TGTGCCAGCAGCGAAGCGCGGGGGGGCCACAATGAGCAGTTCTTC. This translates into CASSEARGGHNEQFF.